This TCR beta chain appears in the sequencing data of a study of blood T cell repertoires in COVID-19. Profiling relied on immunoSEQ multiplex PCR, and the TCRdb table lists in-frame clones only, not all of them. The repertoire includes 70,000 or so clones, around 90% of them detected once, and roughly 1.5% sits in the top ten. The CDR3 length is 16 residues. The V and J ends lost 1 base and 1 base, in that order; junction bases with no gene match: 3. Looked up from germline, CDR1 is MDHEN and CDR2 is SYDVKM. This clone was found once. The sequencing input was peripheral blood. The receptor's source is a human donor in a cohort sampled during active COVID-19. The chain links TRBV28 to TRBJ2-3, with TRBD2 matching over 9 bases. The CDR3, as DNA: TGTGCCAGCAGTTTATTAGCTAGCGGGGGCACAGATACGCAGTATTTT. As protein: CASSLLASGGTDTQYF.